The rows below give T cell receptor beta chains drawn from one sample of a study of technical replicates of blood from several donors. Sequencing was performed with immunoSEQ multiplex PCR; in TCRdb, only in-frame clones are kept and a portion is missing. The data contain about 76,000 clones, approximately 94% of them singletons. Material: T cells isolated from PBMCs. The receptors stem from a human donor in good health. Both conserved end residues are part of each CDR3.

v_gene	j_gene	CDR3aa
TRBV15	TRBJ2-7	CATSKGRELYEQYF
TRBV6-5	TRBJ1-1	CASSYHGTGNTEAFF
TRBV5-1	TRBJ2-7	CASSPGAGYEQYF
TRBV7-2	TRBJ2-3	CASSLFVSRGAVQYF
TRBV28	TRBJ2-3	CATGLEDRNTDTQYF
TRBV19	TRBJ1-2	CASRGLGTGGNYGYTF
TRBV7-8	TRBJ1-2	CASSLGQFANYGYTF
TRBV29-1	TRBJ1-2	CSVEGYEGSTGVIYYGYTF
TRBV27	TRBJ2-1	CASSQTSGAYNEQFF
TRBV15	TRBJ1-1	CATSRDGGYTEAFF
TRBV5-8	TRBJ1-1	CASSLAAGGNTEAFF
TRBV10-3	TRBJ1-2	CAISAGTGYGYTF
TRBV4-2	TRBJ2-5	CASSQELAGEGRQETQYF
TRBV27	TRBJ2-7	CASSPRDRGLPYEQYF
TRBV10-1	TRBJ2-2	CASRAGENTGELFF
TRBV6-1	TRBJ1-1	CASSDLVFEAFF
TRBV19	TRBJ1-2	CASSNGTGGWFVYGYTF
TRBV30	TRBJ2-5	CAWVGTGVPETQYF
TRBV5-1	TRBJ1-1	CASSLIQGANTEAFF
TRBV5-4	TRBJ1-1	CASSVGTDTEAFF
TRBV28	TRBJ2-5	CASSRGLAGGGETQYF
TRBV7-2	TRBJ1-2	CASRPGRTDYGYTF
TRBV7-9	TRBJ1-1	CASSPRGNTEAFF
TRBV4-1	TRBJ2-2	CASSLTGGDTGELFF
TRBV30	TRBJ2-5	CAWGRGQETQYF
TRBV5-1	TRBJ1-1	CASSLKEVNTEAFF
TRBV2	TRBJ1-2	CASSGETGGGYGYTF
TRBV28	TRBJ1-1	CASSPSDRAEAFF
TRBV29-1	TRBJ1-2	CSVWYRGNYGYTF
TRBV28	TRBJ1-2	CASSLTEAVYGYTF
TRBV6-5	TRBJ2-7	CASSSPGQSYEQYF
TRBV27	TRBJ2-7	CASSLGAVYEQYF
TRBV4-3	TRBJ2-7	CASSPGLAGGSSYEQYF
TRBV12-5	TRBJ1-5	CASGLTAETGGKPQHF
TRBV4-1	TRBJ2-5	CASSLKTEETQYF
TRBV5-1	TRBJ2-6	CASSVKNTSGANVLTF
TRBV27	TRBJ2-2	CASEHTGELFF
TRBV5-4	TRBJ2-3	CASSLETLQYF
TRBV21-1	TRBJ1-2	CASPGGRGFSYGYTF
TRBV14	TRBJ2-2	CASSQELAFTGELFF
TRBV11-3	TRBJ1-1	CASSLVGNTEAFF
TRBV7-9	TRBJ1-2	CASSPWDIKGYTF
TRBV6-1	TRBJ2-7	CASSDGTAYEQYF
TRBV30	TRBJ2-5	CAGLGLAEETQYF
TRBV7-2	TRBJ1-4	CASSPGTTHYQEEKLFF
TRBV4-3	TRBJ2-7	CASSQARTGAYEQYF
TRBV7-2	TRBJ2-7	CASTGTENYEQYF
TRBV21-1	TRBJ2-7	CASSKRDRAGGEHEQYF
TRBV5-1	TRBJ1-3	CASGDRVGGNTIYF
TRBV2	TRBJ2-1	CASSISVSSYNEQFF